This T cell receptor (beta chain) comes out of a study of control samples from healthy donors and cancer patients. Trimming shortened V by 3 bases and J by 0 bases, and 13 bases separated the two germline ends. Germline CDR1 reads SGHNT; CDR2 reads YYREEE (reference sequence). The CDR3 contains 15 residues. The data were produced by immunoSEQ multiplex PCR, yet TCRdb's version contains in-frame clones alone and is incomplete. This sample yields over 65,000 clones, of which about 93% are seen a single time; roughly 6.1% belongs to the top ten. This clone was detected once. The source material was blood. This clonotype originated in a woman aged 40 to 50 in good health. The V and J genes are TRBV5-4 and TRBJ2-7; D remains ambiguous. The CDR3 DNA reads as TGTGCCAGCAGCTCCCCCTATGAGAGCTCCTACGAGCAGTACTTC. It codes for CASSSPYESSYEQYF.